The 12 T cell receptor beta chains reported below all come from one sample, sequenced in a study of shared clonotypes between healthy human individuals. Sequencing was performed with immunoSEQ multiplex PCR; in TCRdb, only in-frame clones are kept and a portion is missing. Of roughly 770,000 clones detected, approximately 97% appear once; the ten largest clones hold around 0.21%. Naive CD8 isolation took CD45RO-negative cells positively selected for CCR7 and excluded terminally differentiated effector memory CD45RA+ cells. Sequencing was done on a sample of naive CD8+ T cells sorted from blood. These receptors came from a young man in good health.

The V gene is TRBV11-2, the J gene TRBJ2-2; the match to TRBD2 covers 8 bases. CDR1 is SGHAT, CDR2 FQNNGV, per germline. V shed 6 bases and J 6 bases; nucleotides not matched to a gene: 9. The CDR3 runs 15 residues. The CDR3 nucleotides read TGTGCCAGCAGAAGGGTGACTAGCGAGTCCGGGGAGCTGTTTTTT. It encodes CASRRVTSESGELFF.

The chain joins TRBV5-1 to TRBJ2-7; D is perhaps TRBD2 (5 bases). Germline V gene sequence: CDR1 SGHRS, CDR2 YFSETQ. The CDR3 is 13 amino acids. Trimming left V 2 bases short and J 3 bases short, with 9 bases between. The CDR3 region is CASSFSAGYEQYF. As DNA, the CDR3 is TGCGCCAGCAGCTTTAGCGCCGGCTACGAGCAGTACTTC. Full variable domain (rest looked up from reference TRBV5-1 and TRBJ2-7): KAGVTQTPRYLIKTRGQQVTLSCSPISGHRSVSWYQQTPGQGLQFLFEYFSETQRNKGNFPGRFSGRQFSNSRSEMNVSTLELGDSALYLCASSFSAGYEQYFGPGTRLTVT.

This chain links TRBV4-3 with TRBJ2-2; no clear D gene. Germline lookup yields CDR1 LGHNA and CDR2 YSLEER. This CDR3 region has 14 residues. The V gene lost 0 bases and the J gene lost 1 base, with 3 bases spanning the gap. This CDR3 reads CASSQEWNTGELFF. The CDR3 DNA sequence: TGCGCCAGCAGCCAAGAATGGAACACCGGGGAGCTGTTTTTT.

The table lists this clone with a few counts. The genes are TRBV20-1 and TRBJ2-5; D is uncertain. CDR3 size: 11 residues. The germline gives CDR1 DFQATT, CDR2 SNEGSKA (reference sequence). Trimming removed 0 bases from V and 4 bases from J, with 3 bases in between. The CDR3 DNA reads TGCAGTGCTAGAGATCTAGAGACCCAGTACTTC. It specifies CSARDLETQYF.

The chain joins TRBV28 to TRBJ1-5; TRBD1 agrees at 7 bases. Germline V gives CDR1 MDHEN, CDR2 SYDVKM. The CDR3 is 19 amino acids. V lost 4 bases, J lost 5 bases, and 20 bases stayed unmatched. CDR3 region: CASSSNVLARRQGYQPQHF. The DNA of the CDR3 is TGTGCCAGCAGTTCGAATGTACTCGCGAGGCGACAGGGCTATCAGCCCCAGCATTTT.

The chain joins TRBV7-6 to TRBJ2-3; 9 bases are shared with TRBD1. This CDR3 contains 17 residues. Germline V gene sequence: CDR1 SGHVS, CDR2 FNYEAQ. With V trimmed by 5 bases and J by 0 bases, 9 bases remained unmatched. CDR3 DNA: TGTGCCAGCAGCCTTAGGACAGGGGCTAGGAGCACAGATACGCAGTATTTT. This translates into CASSLRTGARSTDTQYF.

This clone came up once. V and J are TRBV28 and TRBJ2-1; D not resolved. V gave up 3 bases and J gave up 4 bases, with 7 bases separating them. CDR3 size: 13 residues. CDR1 is MDHEN and CDR2 is SYDVKM in the germline V gene. CDR3 DNA sequence: TGTGCCAGCAGTTTCAGGCGATACAATGAGCAGTTCTTC. This translates into CASSFRRYNEQFF.

J is TRBJ2-2 and V is TRBV2; 8 bases align to TRBD1. The V and J ends lost 10 bases and 4 bases, in that order; junction bases with no gene match: 5. The length of the CDR3 is 13 residues. Germline CDR1 SNHLY, CDR2 FYNNEI. The CDR3 region has the DNA TGTGCCAATTTAGGGACAGGCACCGGGGAGCTGTTTTTT. Encoded protein: CANLGTGTGELFF. The full variable domain, in which reference TRBV2 and TRBJ2-2 provide the parts outside the CDR3, is EPEVTQTPSHQVTQMGQEVILRCVPISNHLYFYWYRQILGQKVEFLVSFYNNEISEKSEIFDDQFSVERPDGSNFTLKIRSTKLEDSAMYFCANLGTGTGELFFGEGSRLTVL.

The rearrangement uses TRBV28 and TRBJ2-7, with 9 bases that match TRBD2. This CDR3 spans 16 amino acids. V was pared by 2 bases and J by 0 bases, with 5 bases of the junction left unmatched. Germline CDR1 and CDR2: MDHEN and SYDVKM. Written as DNA, the CDR3 is TGTGCCAGCAGTTTAGGGCTAGCGGGACCCTCCTACGAGCAGTACTTC. Protein: CASSLGLAGPSYEQYF.

The V gene is TRBV6-1, the J gene TRBJ1-2; D not resolved. CDR1 and CDR2 (germline): MNHNS, SASEGT. The CDR3 is 15 amino acids. V was pared by 7 bases and J by 0 bases, with 15 bases between. CDR3 region: CASILTQQANYGYTF. Written as DNA, the CDR3 is TGTGCCAGCATATTGACACAACAAGCTAACTATGGCTACACCTTC.

This rearrangement joins TRBV4-3 to TRBJ2-7; D is unclear. V was cut by 3 bases and J by 0 bases, with 12 bases left in between. Germline-derived CDR1 and CDR2 are LGHNA and YSLEER. The CDR3 has 15 residues. This CDR3 reads CASSHSVSSSYEQYF. CDR3 sequence (DNA): TGCGCCAGCAGCCACTCCGTATCAAGCTCCTACGAGCAGTACTTC.

This clone has a single count. The V and J genes are TRBV10-2 and TRBJ2-1; D remains ambiguous. CDR1 and CDR2 (germline): WSHSY, SAAADI. V was shortened by 4 bases and J by 7 bases, with 5 bases between the two germline ends. This CDR3 contains 11 residues. DNA of the CDR3: TGCGCCAGCAGTGTAAGGAATGAGCAGTTCTTC. Amino acid sequence: CASSVRNEQFF.